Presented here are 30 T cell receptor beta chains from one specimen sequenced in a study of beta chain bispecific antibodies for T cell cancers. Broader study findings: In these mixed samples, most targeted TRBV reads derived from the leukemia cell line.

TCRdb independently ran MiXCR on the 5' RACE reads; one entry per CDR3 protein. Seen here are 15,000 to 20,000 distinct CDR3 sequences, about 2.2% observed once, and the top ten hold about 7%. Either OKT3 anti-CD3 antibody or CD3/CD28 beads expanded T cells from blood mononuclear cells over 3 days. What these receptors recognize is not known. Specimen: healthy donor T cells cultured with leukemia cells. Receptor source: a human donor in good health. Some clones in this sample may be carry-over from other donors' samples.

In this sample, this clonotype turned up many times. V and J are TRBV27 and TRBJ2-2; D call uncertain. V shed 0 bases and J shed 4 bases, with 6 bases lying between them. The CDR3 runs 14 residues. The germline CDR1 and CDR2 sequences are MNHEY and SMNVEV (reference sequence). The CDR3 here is CASSLSSSTGELFF. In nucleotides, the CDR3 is TGTGCCAGCAGTTTATCCAGCTCCACCGGGGAGCTGTTTTTT.

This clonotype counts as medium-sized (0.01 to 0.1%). The CDR3 loop is CASTRLQGRAGEAFF. The CDR3 DNA sequence: TGTGCCAGCACCAGACTACAGGGTCGGGCAGGTGAAGCTTTCTTT. The chain is built from TRBV6-6 and TRBJ1-1; D is possibly TRBD1 (6 bases). Germline CDR1 is MNHNY and CDR2 is SVGAGI (reference sequence). Between the trimmed V and J ends, which lost 7 bases and 7 bases, there was a span of 22 bases. The CDR3 contains 15 residues.

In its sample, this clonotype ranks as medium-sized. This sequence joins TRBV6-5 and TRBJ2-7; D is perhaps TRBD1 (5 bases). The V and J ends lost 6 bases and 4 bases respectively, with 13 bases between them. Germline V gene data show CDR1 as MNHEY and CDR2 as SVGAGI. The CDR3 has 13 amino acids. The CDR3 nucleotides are TGTGCCAGCAGACCGCTCAGGGTTTACGAGCAGTACTTC. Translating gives CASRPLRVYEQYF.

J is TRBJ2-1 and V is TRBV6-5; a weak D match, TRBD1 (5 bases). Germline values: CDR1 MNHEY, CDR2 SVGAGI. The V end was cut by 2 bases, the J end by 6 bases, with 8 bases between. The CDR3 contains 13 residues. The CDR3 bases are TGTGCCAGCAGTTACGACAGTTGCAATGAGCAGTTCTTC. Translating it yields CASSYDSCNEQFF.

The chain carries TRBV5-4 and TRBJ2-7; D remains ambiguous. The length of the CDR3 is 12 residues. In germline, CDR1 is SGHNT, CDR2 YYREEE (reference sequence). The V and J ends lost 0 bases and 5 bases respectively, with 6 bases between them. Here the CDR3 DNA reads TGTGCCAGCAGCTTGGTCGGTAACGAGCAGTACTTC. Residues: CASSLVGNEQYF.

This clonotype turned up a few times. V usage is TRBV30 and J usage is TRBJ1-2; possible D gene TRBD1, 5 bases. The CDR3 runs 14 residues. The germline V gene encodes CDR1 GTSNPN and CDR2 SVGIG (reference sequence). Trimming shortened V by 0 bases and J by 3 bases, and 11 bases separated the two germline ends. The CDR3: CAWSVGAGHYGYTF. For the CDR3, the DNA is TGTGCCTGGAGTGTAGGGGCAGGGCACTATGGCTACACCTTC. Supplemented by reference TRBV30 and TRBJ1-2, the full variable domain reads SQTIHQWPATLVQPVGSPLSLECTVEGTSNPNLYWYRQAAGRGLQLLFYSVGIGQISSEVPQNLSASRPQDRQFILSSKKLLLSDSGFYLCAWSVGAGHYGYTFGSGTRLTVV.

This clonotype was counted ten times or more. CDR3 protein: CASSPLGTGNRAKNIQYF. CDR3 DNA sequence: TGTGCCAGCTCACCACTTGGGACAGGGAATAGAGCCAAAAACATTCAGTACTTC. The chain combines TRBV18 with TRBJ2-4; 9 nucleotides line up with TRBD1. J lost 0 bases, V lost 1 base, and 7 bases had no gene match. The CDR3 runs to 18 residues. The germline CDR1 and CDR2 sequences are KGHSH and LQKENI.

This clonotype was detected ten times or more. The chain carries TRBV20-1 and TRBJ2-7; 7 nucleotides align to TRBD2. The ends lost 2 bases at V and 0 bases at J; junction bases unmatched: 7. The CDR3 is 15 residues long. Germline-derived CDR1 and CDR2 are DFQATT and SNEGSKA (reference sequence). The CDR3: CSARQGLPNSYEQYF. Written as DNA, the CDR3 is TGCAGTGCTAGACAGGGACTACCAAACTCCTACGAGCAGTACTTC.

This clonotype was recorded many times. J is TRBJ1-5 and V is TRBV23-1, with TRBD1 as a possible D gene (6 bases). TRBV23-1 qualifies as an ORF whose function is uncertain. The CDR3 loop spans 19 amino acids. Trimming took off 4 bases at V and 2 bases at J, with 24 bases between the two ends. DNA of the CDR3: TGCGCCAGCAGTCGCCCAAGGGGACACGACAATGCGGGCAATCAGCCCCAGCATTTT. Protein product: CASSRPRGHDNAGNQPQHF.

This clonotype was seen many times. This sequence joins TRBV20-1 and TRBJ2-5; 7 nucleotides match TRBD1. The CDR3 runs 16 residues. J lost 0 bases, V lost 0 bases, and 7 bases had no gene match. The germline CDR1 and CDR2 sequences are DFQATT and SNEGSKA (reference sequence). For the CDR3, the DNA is TGCAGTGCTAGAGATCACGGGACAGCCTACCAAGAGACCCAGTACTTC. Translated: CSARDHGTAYQETQYF.

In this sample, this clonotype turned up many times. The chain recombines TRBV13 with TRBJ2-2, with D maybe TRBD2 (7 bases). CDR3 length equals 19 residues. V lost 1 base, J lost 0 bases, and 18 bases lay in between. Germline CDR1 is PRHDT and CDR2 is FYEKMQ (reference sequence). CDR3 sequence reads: CASSLESLGGGSNTGELFF. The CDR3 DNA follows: TGTGCCAGCAGCTTAGAAAGTCTCGGCGGGGGCTCGAACACCGGGGAGCTGTTTTTT.

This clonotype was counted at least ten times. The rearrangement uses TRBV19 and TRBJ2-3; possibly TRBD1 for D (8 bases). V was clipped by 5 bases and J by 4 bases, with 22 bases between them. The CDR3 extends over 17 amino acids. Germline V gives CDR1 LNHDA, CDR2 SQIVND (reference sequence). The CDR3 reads CASSALGGQGGADTQYF. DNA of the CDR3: TGTGCCAGTAGTGCCTTAGGAGGACAGGGAGGGGCAGATACGCAGTATTTT.

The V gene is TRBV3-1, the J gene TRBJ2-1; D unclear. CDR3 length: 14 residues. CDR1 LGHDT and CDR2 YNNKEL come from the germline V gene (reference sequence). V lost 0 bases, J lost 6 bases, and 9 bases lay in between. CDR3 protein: CASSQDQVINEQFF. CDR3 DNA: TGTGCCAGCAGCCAAGATCAAGTAATCAATGAGCAGTTCTTC.

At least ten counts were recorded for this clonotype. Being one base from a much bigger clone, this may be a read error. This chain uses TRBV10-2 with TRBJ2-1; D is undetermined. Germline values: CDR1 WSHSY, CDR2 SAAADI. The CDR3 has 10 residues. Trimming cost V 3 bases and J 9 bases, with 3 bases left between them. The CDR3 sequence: CASSEGEQFF. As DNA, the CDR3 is TGCGCCAGCAGTGAAGGTGAGCAGTTCTTC.

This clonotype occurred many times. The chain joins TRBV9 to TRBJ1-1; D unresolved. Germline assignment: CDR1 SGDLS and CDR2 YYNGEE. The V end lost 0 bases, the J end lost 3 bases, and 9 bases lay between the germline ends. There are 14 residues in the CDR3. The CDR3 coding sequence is TGTGCCAGCAGCGTAGGGACGGGATACACTGAAGCTTTCTTT. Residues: CASSVGTGYTEAFF. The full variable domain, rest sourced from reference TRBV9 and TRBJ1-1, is DSGVTQTPKHLITATGQRVTLRCSPRSGDLSVYWYQQSLDQGLQFLIQYYNGEERAKGNILERFSAQQFPDLHSELNLSSLELGDSALYFCASSVGTGYTEAFFGQGTRLTVV.

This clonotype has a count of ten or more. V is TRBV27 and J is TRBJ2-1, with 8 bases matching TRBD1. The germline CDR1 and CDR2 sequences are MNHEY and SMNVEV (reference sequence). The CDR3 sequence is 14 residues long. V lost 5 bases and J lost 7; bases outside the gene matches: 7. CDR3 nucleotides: TGTGCCAGCAGTCCAGGACAGGGTGGAAATGAGCAGTTCTTC. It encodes CASSPGQGGNEQFF.

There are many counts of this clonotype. The CDR3 coding sequence is TGTGCCACCAGCAGAGATATACCGGGGACTGAGCAGTTCTTC. It codes for CATSRDIPGTEQFF. J is TRBJ2-1 and V is TRBV15, with D perhaps TRBD1 or TRBD2 (5 bases each). Germline loops: CDR1 LNHNV, CDR2 YYDKDF (reference sequence). The CDR3 runs to 14 residues. Trimming removed 0 bases at V and 9 bases at J, with 12 bases between.

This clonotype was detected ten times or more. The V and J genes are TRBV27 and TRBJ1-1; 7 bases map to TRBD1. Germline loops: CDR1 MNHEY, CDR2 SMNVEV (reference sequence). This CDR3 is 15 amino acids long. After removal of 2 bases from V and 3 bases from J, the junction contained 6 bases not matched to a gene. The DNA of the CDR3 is TGTGCCAGCAGTTTAGGGGACAGCCAGTACACTGAAGCTTTCTTT. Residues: CASSLGDSQYTEAFF.

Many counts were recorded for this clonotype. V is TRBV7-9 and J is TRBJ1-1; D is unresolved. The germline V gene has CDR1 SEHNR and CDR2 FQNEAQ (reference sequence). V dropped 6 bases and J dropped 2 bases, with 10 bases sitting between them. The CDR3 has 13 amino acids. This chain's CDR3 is CASSYPLNTEAFF. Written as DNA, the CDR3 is TGTGCCAGCAGTTACCCCTTAAACACTGAAGCTTTCTTT.

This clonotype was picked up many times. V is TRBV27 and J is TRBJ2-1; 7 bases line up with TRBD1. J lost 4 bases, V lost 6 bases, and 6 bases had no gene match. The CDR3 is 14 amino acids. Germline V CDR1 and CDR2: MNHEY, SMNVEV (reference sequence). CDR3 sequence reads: CASSLRGFYNEQFF. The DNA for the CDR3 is TGTGCCAGCAGCCTCAGGGGGTTTTACAATGAGCAGTTCTTC.

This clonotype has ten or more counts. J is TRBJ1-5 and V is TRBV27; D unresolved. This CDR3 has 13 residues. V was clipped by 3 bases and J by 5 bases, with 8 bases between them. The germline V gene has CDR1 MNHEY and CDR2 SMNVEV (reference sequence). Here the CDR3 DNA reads TGTGCCAGCAGTTTTAACATTTATCAGCCCCAGCATTTT. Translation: CASSFNIYQPQHF.

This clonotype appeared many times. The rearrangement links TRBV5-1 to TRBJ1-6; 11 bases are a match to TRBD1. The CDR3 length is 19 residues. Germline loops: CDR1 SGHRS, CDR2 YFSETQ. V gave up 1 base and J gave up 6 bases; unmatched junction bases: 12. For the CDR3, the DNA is TGCGCCAGCAGCTTGCATGGACAGGGGGCGCCGGGGGGTAATTCACCCCTCCACTTT. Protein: CASSLHGQGAPGGNSPLHF.

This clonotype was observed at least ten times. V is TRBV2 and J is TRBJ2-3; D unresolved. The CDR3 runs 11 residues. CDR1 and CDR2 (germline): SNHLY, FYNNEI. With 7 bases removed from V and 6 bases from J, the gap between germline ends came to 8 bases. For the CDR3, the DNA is TGTGCCAGCAAGCAGTCTGATACGCAGTATTTT. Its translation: CASKQSDTQYF.

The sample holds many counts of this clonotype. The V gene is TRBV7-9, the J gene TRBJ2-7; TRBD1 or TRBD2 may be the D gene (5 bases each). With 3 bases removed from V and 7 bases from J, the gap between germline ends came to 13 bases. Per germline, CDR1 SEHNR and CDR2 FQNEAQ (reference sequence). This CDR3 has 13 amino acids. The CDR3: CASSFWDRWEQYF. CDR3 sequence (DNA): TGTGCCAGCAGCTTCTGGGACCGGTGGGAGCAGTACTTC.

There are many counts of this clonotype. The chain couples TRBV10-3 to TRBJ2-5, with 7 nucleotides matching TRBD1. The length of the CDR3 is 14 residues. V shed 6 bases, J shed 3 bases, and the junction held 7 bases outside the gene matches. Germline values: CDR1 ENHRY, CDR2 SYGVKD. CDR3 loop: CAISPGTEKETQYF. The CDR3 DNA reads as TGTGCCATCAGCCCCGGGACAGAAAAAGAGACCCAGTACTTC.

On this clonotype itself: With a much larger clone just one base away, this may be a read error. CDR3 nucleotide sequence: TGTGCCAGCAGCGTAGCCCGGACAGAGACGAACACCGGGGAGCCGTTTTTT. This sequence encodes CASSVARTETNTGEPFF. This rearrangement joins TRBV9 to TRBJ2-2; a weak D match, TRBD1 (6 bases). The V gene's germline CDR1 is SGDLS and CDR2 YYNGEE. The CDR3 consists of 17 residues.

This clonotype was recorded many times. In DNA, the CDR3 is TGTGCCAGCAGCCGCGGTAGCGCCGGGGGCACAGATACGCAGTATTTT. This codes for CASSRGSAGGTDTQYF. The chain combines TRBV5-4 with TRBJ2-3; perhaps TRBD2 as D (5 bases). Germline V CDR1 and CDR2: SGHNT, YYREEE (reference sequence). V dropped 4 bases and J dropped 1 base, with 16 bases sitting between them. The CDR3 loop spans 16 amino acids.

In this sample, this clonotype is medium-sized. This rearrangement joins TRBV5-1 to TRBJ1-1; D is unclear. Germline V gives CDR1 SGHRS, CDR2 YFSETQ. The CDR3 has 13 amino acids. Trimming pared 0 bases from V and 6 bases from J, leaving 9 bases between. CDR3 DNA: TGCGCCAGCAGCTTGGGGGGAAGTGCTGAAGCTTTCTTT. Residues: CASSLGGSAEAFF. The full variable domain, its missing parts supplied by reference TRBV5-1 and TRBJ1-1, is KAGVTQTPRYLIKTRGQQVTLSCSPISGHRSVSWYQQTPGQGLQFLFEYFSETQRNKGNFPGRFSGRQFSNSRSEMNVSTLELGDSALYLCASSLGGSAEAFFGQGTRLTVV.

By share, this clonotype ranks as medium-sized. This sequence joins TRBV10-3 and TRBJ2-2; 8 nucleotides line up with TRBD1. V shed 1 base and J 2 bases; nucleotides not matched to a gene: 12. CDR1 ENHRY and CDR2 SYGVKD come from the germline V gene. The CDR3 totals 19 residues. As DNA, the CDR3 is TGTGCCATCAGTGAGTGGGACAGGCCCCTCCTTCTCAACACCGGGGAGCTGTTTTTT. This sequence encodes CAISEWDRPLLLNTGELFF.

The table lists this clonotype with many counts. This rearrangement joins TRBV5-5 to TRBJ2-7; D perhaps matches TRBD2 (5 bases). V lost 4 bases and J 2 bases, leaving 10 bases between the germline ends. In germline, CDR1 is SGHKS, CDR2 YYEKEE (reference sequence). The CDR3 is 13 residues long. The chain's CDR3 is CASSEGSAYEQYF. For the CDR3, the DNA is TGTGCCAGCAGCGAGGGATCGGCCTACGAGCAGTACTTC.